The entry that follows covers one T cell receptor (beta chain) sequence. This entry is derived from a study of blood T cell repertoires in COVID-19. For the study at large: Specimens from acute and convalescent COVID-19 originated in the United States, Italy and Spain. Nucleic acid was either cDNA or gDNA, and it came from T cells, B-cell-depleted T cells, or PBMCs.

The junction had 9 bases not matched to a gene; V was cut back by 4 bases and J by 7 bases. Germline V gene lookup returns CDR1 SGHRS and CDR2 YFSETQ. The CDR3 sequence is 14 residues long. Original analysis: Amplification of reference gene primers provided the estimated nucleated cell counts. Repertoires were generated with immunoSEQ multiplex PCR, while TCRdb's copy carries only in-frame clones and drops some. V and J calls plus clone size are reproduced from that table; the DNA served to infer D and trimming. The table has 80,000 to 100,000 clones, about 91% seen once. The sequencing input was peripheral blood. The chain links TRBV5-1 to TRBJ2-7; the match to TRBD1 covers 9 bases. The sequence was obtained from a human donor with active COVID-19. The donor label of this sample is uncertain. The CDR3 DNA follows: TGCGCCAGCAGCCCCGTACAGGGGGCGGGGGAGCAGTACTTC. This sequence encodes CASSPVQGAGEQYF.